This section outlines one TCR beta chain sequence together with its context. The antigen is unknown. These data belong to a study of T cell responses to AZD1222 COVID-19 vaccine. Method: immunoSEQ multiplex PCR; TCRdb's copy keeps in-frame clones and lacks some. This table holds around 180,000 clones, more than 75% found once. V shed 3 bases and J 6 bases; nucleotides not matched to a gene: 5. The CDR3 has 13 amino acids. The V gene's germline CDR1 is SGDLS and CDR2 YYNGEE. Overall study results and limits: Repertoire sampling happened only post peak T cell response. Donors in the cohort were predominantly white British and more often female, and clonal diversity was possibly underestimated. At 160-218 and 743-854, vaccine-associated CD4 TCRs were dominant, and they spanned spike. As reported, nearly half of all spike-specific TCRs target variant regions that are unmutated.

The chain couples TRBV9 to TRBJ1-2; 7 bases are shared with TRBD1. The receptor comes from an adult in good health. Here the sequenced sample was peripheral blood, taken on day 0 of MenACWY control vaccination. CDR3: CASSGTGDDGYTF. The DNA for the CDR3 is TGTGCCAGCAGCGGAACAGGGGACGATGGCTACACCTTC.